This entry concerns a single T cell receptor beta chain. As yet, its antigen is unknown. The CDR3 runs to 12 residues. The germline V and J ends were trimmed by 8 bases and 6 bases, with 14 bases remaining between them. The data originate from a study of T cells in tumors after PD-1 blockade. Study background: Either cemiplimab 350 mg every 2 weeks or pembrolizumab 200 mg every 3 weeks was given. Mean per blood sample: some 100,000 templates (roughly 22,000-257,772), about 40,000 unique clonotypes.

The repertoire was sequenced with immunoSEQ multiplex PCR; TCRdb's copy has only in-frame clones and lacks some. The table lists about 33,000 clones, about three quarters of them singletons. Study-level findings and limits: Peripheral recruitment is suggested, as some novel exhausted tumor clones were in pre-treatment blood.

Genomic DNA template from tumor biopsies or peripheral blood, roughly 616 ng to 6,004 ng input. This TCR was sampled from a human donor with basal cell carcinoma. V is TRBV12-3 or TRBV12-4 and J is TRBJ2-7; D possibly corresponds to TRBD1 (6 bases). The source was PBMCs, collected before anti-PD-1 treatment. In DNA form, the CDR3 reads TGTGCCAGCCAACCCCAGGGGCGCGAGCAGTACTTC. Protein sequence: CASQPQGREQYF.